These 16 T cell receptor beta chains were all obtained from the same sample, sequenced in a study of blood T cell repertoires in COVID-19. TCRdb's table, derived via immunoSEQ multiplex PCR, lists solely in-frame clones and lacks some. The table has about 210,000 clones, over 80% seen once; the top ten hold about a tenth. Sequenced input: PBMCs or T cells enriched from blood (not recorded which). All receptors derive from a man younger than 30 with acute COVID-19.

The chain couples TRBV27 to TRBJ1-1, with 8 bases fitting TRBD1. J was trimmed by 3 bases and V by 8 bases; bases with no gene match: 5. The CDR3 has 13 amino acids. Looked up from germline, CDR1 is MNHEY and CDR2 is SMNVEV (reference sequence). This CDR3 is CASPDREDTEAFF. The DNA for the CDR3 is TGTGCCAGCCCGGACAGGGAAGACACTGAAGCTTTCTTT.

The chain joins TRBV6-5 to TRBJ1-4; 7 nucleotides line up with TRBD1. The CDR3 totals 15 residues. The V gene end was trimmed by 2 bases and the J gene end by 8 bases; junction bases not matched to a gene: 8. Germline-derived CDR1 and CDR2 are MNHEY and SVGAGI. In DNA form, the CDR3 reads TGTGCCAGCAGTTACACGACAGGGAGTAGCGAAAAACTGTTTTTT. As protein: CASSYTTGSSEKLFF.

In this sample, this clone turned up once. In DNA form, the CDR3 reads TGTGCCAGCAGCCCCCGGGGTGCAGAGACCCAGTACTTC. This sequence encodes CASSPRGAETQYF. The V and J genes are TRBV7-3 and TRBJ2-5; tentatively, D is TRBD2 (5 bases). The CDR3 length is 13 residues. The V and J ends lost 5 bases and 4 bases respectively, with 11 bases between them. Germline V gene sequence: CDR1 SGHTA, CDR2 FQGTGA.

This clone was found a few times. This chain uses TRBV19 with TRBJ1-2; perhaps TRBD1 as D (5 bases). This CDR3 region has 11 residues. Germline V lookup: CDR1 LNHDA, CDR2 SQIVND (reference sequence). Trimming left V 7 bases short and J 2 bases short, with 5 bases between. CDR3 region: CASTGNYGYTF. DNA for the CDR3: TGTGCCAGTACAGGGAACTATGGCTACACCTTC. Using reference TRBV19 and TRBJ1-2 for the parts outside the CDR3, the full variable domain is DGGITQSPKYLFRKEGQNVTLSCEQNLNHDAMYWYRQDPGQGLRLIYYSQIVNDFQKGDIAEGYSVSREKKESFPLTVTSAQKNPTAFYLCASTGNYGYTFGSGTRLTVV.

This clone was detected a few times. No DNA is shown, since the ends of the CDR3 on it are uncertain; the CDR3 is the one TCRdb lists. This chain links TRBV4-2 with TRBJ1-3; the listed D gene, TRBD1, was not tested against the DNA. Germline-derived CDR1 and CDR2 are LGHNA and YNFKEQ. Termini included, the CDR3 measures 14 amino acids. The CDR3 loop reads CASSPLGWAEGAPF.

The V and J genes are TRBV27 and TRBJ1-2; maybe TRBD1 (5 bases). The CDR3 extends over 15 amino acids. Germline V CDR1 and CDR2: MNHEY, SMNVEV (reference sequence). V dropped 4 bases and J dropped 2 bases, with 14 bases sitting between them. The CDR3 protein is CASSSWGGGNYGYTF. The CDR3 DNA sequence: TGTGCCAGCAGTTCCTGGGGGGGAGGAAACTATGGCTACACCTTC.

V is TRBV9 and J is TRBJ2-1, with 8 bases fitting TRBD2. Unmatched junction bases numbered 12, after V lost 4 bases and J lost 9 bases. The CDR3 extends over 15 amino acids. Germline assignment: CDR1 SGDLS and CDR2 YYNGEE. The CDR3 protein is CASSSKSGRGFEQFF. The DNA for the CDR3 is TGTGCCAGCAGCTCAAAAAGCGGGAGAGGTTTTGAGCAGTTCTTC. Looking up the rest from reference TRBV9 and TRBJ2-1 gives the full variable domain: DSGVTQTPKHLITATGQRVTLRCSPRSGDLSVYWYQQSLDQGLQFLIQYYNGEERAKGNILERFSAQQFPDLHSELNLSSLELGDSALYFCASSSKSGRGFEQFFGPGTRLTVL.

The chain carries TRBV12-3 or TRBV12-4 and TRBJ2-1; no clear D. Trimming took off 6 bases at V and 0 bases at J, with 6 bases between the two ends. This CDR3 has 13 residues. This chain's CDR3 is CASRADSYNEQFF. The CDR3 DNA sequence: TGTGCCAGCAGGGCAGACTCCTACAATGAGCAGTTCTTC.

The V and J genes are TRBV7-2 and TRBJ2-3; D might be TRBD2 (7 bases). The V gene lost 2 bases and the J gene lost 4 bases, with 13 bases spanning the gap. CDR3 length: 15 amino acids. Germline CDR1 is SGHTA and CDR2 is FQGNSA. CDR3 nucleotide sequence: TGTGCCAGCAGCTTAATTTGGGGGGGCTCAGATACGCAGTATTTT. This codes for CASSLIWGGSDTQYF.

The chain employs TRBV24-1 and TRBJ2-1; 8 nucleotides align to TRBD2. The CDR3 runs 16 residues. Per the germline V gene, CDR1 is KGHDR and CDR2 is SFDVKD. With V trimmed by 1 base and J by 6 bases, 7 bases remained unmatched. Written as DNA, the CDR3 is TGTGCCACCAGTGATTTTAATCTAGCGGGTCGCAATGAGCAGTTCTTC. Translated, it gives CATSDFNLAGRNEQFF.

This clone has a single count. This chain links TRBV19 with TRBJ1-5, with 9 bases matching TRBD1. Germline CDR1 is LNHDA and CDR2 is SQIVND (reference sequence). This CDR3 spans 16 amino acids. Trimming at V came to 4 bases and at J to 0 bases, leaving 4 bases not matched to a gene. CDR3 region: CASSTGQGLSNQPQHF. The CDR3 DNA sequence: TGTGCCAGTAGTACAGGACAGGGGCTTAGCAATCAGCCCCAGCATTTT.

The table lists this clone with a few counts. This chain uses TRBV4-3 with TRBJ1-1; D might be TRBD1 (6 bases). V was clipped by 3 bases and J by 1 base, with 9 bases between them. Germline lookup yields CDR1 LGHNA and CDR2 YSLEER. The CDR3 consists of 14 residues. CDR3 region: CASSHQGRNTEAFF. The CDR3 DNA reads as TGCGCCAGCAGCCACCAGGGGCGGAACACTGAAGCTTTCTTT.

The chain uses TRBV4-3 and TRBJ1-2; TRBD1 matches 8 bases. V lost 2 bases to trimming and J lost 2 bases; unmatched junction nucleotides: 7. This CDR3 is 16 amino acids long. Germline V gene lookup returns CDR1 LGHNA and CDR2 YSLEER. The CDR3 loop is CASSQPTGGSNYGYTF. In DNA form, the CDR3 reads TGCGCCAGCAGCCAACCTACAGGGGGAAGCAACTATGGCTACACCTTC.

This clone was recorded a few times. The rearrangement links TRBV7-9 to TRBJ1-4; TRBD1 is a possible D gene (5 bases). The CDR3 extends over 17 amino acids. Between the trimmed V and J ends, which lost 5 bases and 3 bases, there was a span of 19 bases. Germline V CDR1 and CDR2: SEHNR, FQNEAQ (reference sequence). The CDR3 nucleotides are TGTGCCAGCAGCCGCTGGGGGGGTATGGAGTCTAATGAAAAACTGTTTTTT. Translating gives CASSRWGGMESNEKLFF.

This clone was detected only once. The chain combines TRBV27 with TRBJ1-6, with D unclear. Looked up from germline, CDR1 is MNHEY and CDR2 is SMNVEV (reference sequence). CDR3 length: 18 residues. V dropped 5 bases and J dropped 0 bases, with 17 bases sitting between them. The CDR3 region has the DNA TGTGCCAGCAGTAGAACGCCTCCCACAGCCTCCTATAATTCACCCCTCCACTTT. Its translation: CASSRTPPTASYNSPLHF.

This clone was counted once. The rearrangement links TRBV11-1 to TRBJ2-1; 7 nucleotides match TRBD1. The CDR3 is made up of 15 amino acids. Germline V gives CDR1 SGHAT, CDR2 FQDESV (reference sequence). Losses at the gene ends were 7 bases for V and 4 bases for J; bases not matched to a gene: 10. In nucleotides, the CDR3 is TGTGCCAGCACCAGGGGGTACCTATCGTACAATGAGCAGTTCTTC. It specifies CASTRGYLSYNEQFF.